Each of the 18 T cell receptor beta chains below was sequenced from the same sample in a study of CD8+ T cells in alopecia areata. Following RNA extraction, reverse transcription yielded cDNA that acted as the sequencing template. Produced via immunoSEQ multiplex PCR; TCRdb's table is partial and in-frame only. The data show about 200,000 clones, nearly 60% seen once. Noted treatment: oral pan-JAK inhibitor, 5-10 mg twice daily. This specimen consisted of CD4+ T cells sorted from blood, obtained at week 24, from a patient treated with tofacitinib. These receptors were obtained from a human donor with alopecia areata.

The chain links TRBV29-1 to TRBJ2-7; 9 nucleotides agree with TRBD2. Germline assignment: CDR1 SQVTM and CDR2 ANQGSEA. The CDR3 is 14 residues long. V shed 6 bases and J 2 bases; nucleotides not matched to a gene: 8. The DNA of the CDR3 is TGCAGCGTAGCCTGGCGGGGGGGAACCTACGAGCAGTACTTC. As protein: CSVAWRGGTYEQYF.

This rearrangement joins TRBV5-5 to TRBJ2-7; no clear D gene. Trimming cost V 4 bases and J 6 bases, with 20 bases left between them. Germline loops: CDR1 SGHKS, CDR2 YYEKEE (reference sequence). The CDR3 length is 15 residues. DNA for the CDR3: TGTGCCAGCAGCGTGGCCGGGTCCCGGATCACCGAGCAGTACTTC. Its protein product is CASSVAGSRITEQYF.

This clone was seen only a few times. This rearrangement joins TRBV29-1 to TRBJ2-7, with D perhaps matching TRBD1 or TRBD2 (5 bases each). Trimming took 5 bases from V and 0 from J, leaving 17 bases between them. The CDR3 has 15 amino acids. CDR1 and CDR2 (germline): SQVTM, ANQGSEA. The CDR3 spells CSVQAEGFSSYEQYF. The CDR3 bases are TGCAGCGTTCAAGCTGAGGGGTTCAGCTCCTACGAGCAGTACTTC.

In this sample, this clone turned up once. The chain links TRBV4-2 to TRBJ1-5, with a tentative D call TRBD1 (6 bases). With 3 bases removed from V and 7 bases from J, the gap between germline ends came to 16 bases. Germline V CDR1 and CDR2: LGHNA, YNFKEQ. The CDR3 has 15 amino acids. The CDR3 reads CASSHTGTREQPQHF. In DNA, the CDR3 is TGTGCCAGCAGCCACACCGGGACACGGGAACAGCCCCAGCATTTT.

The rearrangement links TRBV7-8 to TRBJ2-4; D remains ambiguous. From germline, CDR1 is SGHVS and CDR2 FQNEAQ. The CDR3 has 18 amino acids. V lost 5 bases to trimming and J lost 1 base, with 21 bases between them. CDR3 amino acids: CASSQTQLSSPAKNIQYF. The CDR3 coding sequence is TGTGCCAGCAGCCAAACCCAACTCTCTAGTCCGGCCAAAAACATTCAGTACTTC.

The chain employs TRBV7-3 and TRBJ2-1; 8 positions agree with TRBD2. CDR3 size: 17 residues. Germline trimming cut 5 bases from V and 4 bases from J; bases unmatched to any gene: 13. Germline V gives CDR1 SGHTA, CDR2 FQGTGA. CDR3 DNA sequence: TGTGCCAGCAGCAAAACTCCCGGGAGGGCAGGATACAATGAGCAGTTCTTC. It specifies CASSKTPGRAGYNEQFF.

This clone appeared a few times. V usage is TRBV7-9 and J usage is TRBJ2-1, with D perhaps given as TRBD1 or TRBD2 (5 bases each). This CDR3 contains 13 residues. V shed 7 bases and J shed 9 bases, with 16 bases lying between them. CDR1 and CDR2 from the germline V gene are SEHNR and FQNEAQ (reference sequence). The DNA for the CDR3 is TGTGCCAGCACCTCCGGGACGAACGGTGAGCAGTTCTTC. It translates to CASTSGTNGEQFF.

This clone was recorded many times. The V gene is TRBV28, the J gene TRBJ1-2, with TRBD1 identical over 8 bases. The junction had 11 bases not matched to a gene; V was cut back by 6 bases and J by 5 bases. This CDR3 comprises 15 residues. Germline V CDR1 and CDR2: MDHEN, SYDVKM. The CDR3 coding sequence is TGTGCCAGCAGCTCCGGGACAGGAGGACTTTATGGCTACACCTTC. Protein: CASSSGTGGLYGYTF.

The chain uses TRBV29-1 and TRBJ1-1; the D gene is possibly TRBD1 (6 bases). The CDR3 is 17 residues long. Looked up from germline, CDR1 is SQVTM and CDR2 is ANQGSEA. Trimming stripped 4 bases from V and 1 base from J, with 22 bases between. The CDR3 nucleotides read TGCAGCGTTGTGGAGGGGCGGGGACAACTTTCGAACACTGAAGCTTTCTTT. It codes for CSVVEGRGQLSNTEAFF.

The J gene is TRBJ2-1, the V gene TRBV30; D is perhaps TRBD2 (5 bases). Germline V gene sequence: CDR1 GTSNPN, CDR2 SVGIG (reference sequence). The CDR3 runs 17 residues. The V gene lost 1 base and the J gene lost 0 bases, with 16 bases spanning the gap. The CDR3: CAWSATRSPSSYNEQFF. In DNA, the CDR3 is TGTGCCTGGAGTGCCACTAGATCCCCCAGCTCCTACAATGAGCAGTTCTTC.

The chain links TRBV5-6 to TRBJ1-2, with a possible D match to TRBD1 (5 bases). V lost 4 bases to trimming and J lost 4 bases, with 23 bases between them. This CDR3 is built from 17 residues. The germline V gene encodes CDR1 SGHDT and CDR2 YYEEEE. The CDR3 DNA sequence: TGTGCCAGCAGCCCTCGTCCGGGAGAGACAGACCGCTATGGCTACACCTTC. It yields the protein CASSPRPGETDRYGYTF.

The DNA of the CDR3 is TGTGCCAGCAGCGTAGCCCAGGGATCTGGCACTGAAGCTTTCTTT. As protein: CASSVAQGSGTEAFF. V usage is TRBV9 and J usage is TRBJ1-1; TRBD1 is a possible D gene (5 bases). The CDR3 runs to 15 residues. Trimming removed 0 bases at V and 4 bases at J, with 13 bases between. Germline CDR1 SGDLS, CDR2 YYNGEE.

The sample holds many counts of this clone. As DNA, the CDR3 is TGTGCCAGCAGCCAAGATTGGGGGAACACTGAAGCTTTCTTT. This gives the protein CASSQDWGNTEAFF. J is TRBJ1-1 and V is TRBV4-2; D is uncertain. Germline CDR1 reads LGHNA; CDR2 reads YNFKEQ. This CDR3 has 14 amino acids. Trimming left V 0 bases short and J 1 base short, with 6 bases between.

The chain combines TRBV14 with TRBJ2-3; 7 nucleotides agree with TRBD2. The CDR3 is 16 amino acids. CDR1 and CDR2 from the germline V gene are SGHDN and FVKESK. With 3 bases clipped from V and 1 base from J, the junction kept 7 bases outside the gene matches. Written as DNA, the CDR3 is TGTGCCAGCAGCCAGTTCGGGAGGATAGGCACAGATACGCAGTATTTT. Translating gives CASSQFGRIGTDTQYF.

Only a few counts were recorded for this clone. This chain uses TRBV29-1 with TRBJ2-7, with D perhaps matching TRBD1 (6 bases). Trimming took 4 bases from V and 5 from J, leaving 12 bases between them. The CDR3 runs 12 residues. Germline lookup yields CDR1 SQVTM and CDR2 ANQGSEA. The CDR3 here is CSVVGQLNEQYF. The CDR3 nucleotides read TGCAGCGTTGTCGGACAGCTTAACGAGCAGTACTTC.

The chain couples TRBV29-1 to TRBJ1-1; TRBD1 aligns across 9 bases. Germline CDR1 is SQVTM and CDR2 is ANQGSEA. This CDR3 has 11 amino acids. In DNA form, the CDR3 reads TGCAGTAGCATCGGGACAGGGGAAGCTTTCTTT. Its protein is CSSIGTGEAFF.

The chain uses TRBV9 and TRBJ2-2; TRBD2 is a possible D gene (6 bases). The CDR3 has 15 amino acids. The germline V and J ends were trimmed by 3 bases and 8 bases, with 17 bases remaining between them. Germline CDR1 is SGDLS and CDR2 is YYNGEE. The CDR3 is CASSAGTERTGELFF. The DNA for the CDR3 is TGTGCCAGCAGCGCAGGGACTGAAAGGACGGGGGAGCTGTTTTTT.

CDR3: CASSFNIGQSYEQYF. The CDR3 DNA reads TGTGCCAGCAGCTTCAACATAGGGCAGTCCTACGAGCAGTACTTC. V usage is TRBV11-2 and J usage is TRBJ2-7, with D hard to call. CDR3 size: 15 residues. V dropped 3 bases and J dropped 1 base, with 13 bases sitting between them. Germline-derived CDR1 and CDR2 are SGHAT and FQNNGV.